One and the same sample provided the 19 T cell receptor beta chains below, sequenced in a study of OX40 agonist ivuxolimab in advanced cancers. Assay: immunoSEQ multiplex PCR; the TCRdb copy retains only in-frame clones and omits some. The data contain tens of thousands of clones, 85% to 90% of them singletons. The source material was CD4+ or CD8+ T cells sorted from blood, sampled in a trial of the OX40 agonist ivuxolimab. Receptor source: an adult with an advanced solid tumor such as melanoma, head and neck, liver or kidney cancer.

This clone was recorded a few times. The chain employs TRBV25-1 and TRBJ1-1; D perhaps matches TRBD1 (5 bases). The CDR3 contains 12 residues. Germline CDR1 and CDR2: MGHDK and SYGVNS. V lost 5 bases, J lost 4 bases, and 8 bases lay in between. CDR3: CASSTGPTEAFF. CDR3 bases: TGTGCCAGCAGTACGGGGCCCACTGAAGCTTTCTTT.

The chain joins TRBV29-1 to TRBJ2-5; D is possibly TRBD1 or TRBD2 (6 bases each). Trimming pared 3 bases from V and 7 bases from J, leaving 24 bases between. The CDR3 length is 16 residues. In germline, CDR1 is SQVTM, CDR2 ANQGSEA. The DNA of the CDR3 is TGCAGCGTTGATGATAGGGGGAGGAGTGAGGGTGGGACCCAGTACTTC. Translating it yields CSVDDRGRSEGGTQYF.

This clone was counted a single time. The chain joins TRBV5-1 to TRBJ2-2; D is possibly TRBD2 (6 bases). V dropped 4 bases and J dropped 2 bases, with 9 bases sitting between them. This CDR3 region has 14 residues. Germline CDR1 reads SGHRS; CDR2 reads YFSETQ. CDR3 coding DNA: TGCGCCAGCAGCCGGGACTCCAACACCGGGGAGCTGTTTTTT. Protein product: CASSRDSNTGELFF.

The chain carries TRBV6-5 and TRBJ2-7; D perhaps matches TRBD2 (5 bases). The CDR3 sequence is 12 residues long. V shed 4 bases and J shed 7 bases, with 11 bases lying between them. Germline assignment: CDR1 MNHEY and CDR2 SVGAGI. The CDR3 DNA reads as TGTGCCAGCAGTTTACATGGGAGTGAGCAGTACTTC. Protein: CASSLHGSEQYF.

V gene TRBV27 combines with J gene TRBJ2-4, with D tentatively TRBD1 or TRBD2 (5 bases each). This CDR3 is 16 amino acids long. Trimming left V 3 bases short and J 1 base short, with 13 bases between. Looked up from germline, CDR1 is MNHEY and CDR2 is SMNVEV (reference sequence). The CDR3 region has the DNA TGTGCCAGCAGTTTTGTCCCCGGGACGGCCAAAAACATTCAGTACTTC. This codes for CASSFVPGTAKNIQYF.

The chain recombines TRBV6-5 with TRBJ1-2; perhaps TRBD1 as D (5 bases). CDR3 length: 13 residues. V was clipped by 5 bases and J by 7 bases, with 14 bases between them. Germline V gene data show CDR1 as MNHEY and CDR2 as SVGAGI. DNA of the CDR3: TGTGCCAGCAGTATAGGGGTCCACAGTGGCTACACCTTC. Translation gives CASSIGVHSGYTF.

This clone was seen once. The CDR3 reads CASSPGRGREGRDTQYF. The CDR3 region has the DNA TGTGCCAGCAGCCCCGGTCGAGGGCGGGAGGGCCGAGATACGCAGTATTTT. The genes are TRBV7-3 and TRBJ2-3, with 9 bases aligning to TRBD2. J lost 5 bases, V lost 5 bases, and 14 bases had no gene match. CDR1 SGHTA and CDR2 FQGTGA come from the germline V gene. The CDR3 is 17 residues long.

This chain uses TRBV7-9 with TRBJ1-1; unclear D gene. The V and J ends lost 4 bases and 4 bases respectively, with 7 bases between them. Looked up from germline, CDR1 is SEHNR and CDR2 is FQNEAQ (reference sequence). This CDR3 comprises 12 residues. CDR3 amino acids: CASSYSVTEAFF. For the CDR3, the DNA is TGTGCCAGCAGCTACAGCGTCACTGAAGCTTTCTTT.

This chain links TRBV5-6 with TRBJ2-5; TRBD1 agrees at 8 bases. The CDR3 loop spans 16 amino acids. Germline V gives CDR1 SGHDT, CDR2 YYEEEE. The V segment lost 3 bases and the J segment 1 base; nucleotides outside the gene matches: 8. The CDR3 loop reads CASSWAAGTGQETQYF. CDR3 nucleotide sequence: TGTGCCAGCAGCTGGGCGGCCGGGACAGGCCAAGAGACCCAGTACTTC.

This clone turned up a few times. J is TRBJ2-5 and V is TRBV5-1; 11 bases are a match to TRBD1. The CDR3 spans 16 residues. With 4 bases clipped from V and 5 bases from J, the junction kept 10 bases outside the gene matches. Germline lookup yields CDR1 SGHRS and CDR2 YFSETQ. The CDR3 coding sequence is TGCGCCAGCAGCCCCCGGACAGGGGGCGGAGGGGAGACCCAGTACTTC. Its translation is CASSPRTGGGGETQYF.

The chain has TRBV11-3 and TRBJ2-7; D not certain. V was clipped by 5 bases and J by 7 bases, with 9 bases between them. CDR3 length: 11 residues. Germline-derived CDR1 and CDR2 are SGHNT and YENEEA. DNA of the CDR3: TGTGCCAGCAGCCAAGTTGGTGAGCAGTACTTC. It is translated as CASSQVGEQYF.

The chain uses TRBV5-4 and TRBJ2-5; D is tentatively TRBD1 or TRBD2 (5 bases each). Germline-derived CDR1 and CDR2 are SGHNT and YYREEE (reference sequence). Trimming cost V 4 bases and J 2 bases, with 15 bases left between them. The CDR3 is 15 residues long. CDR3 region: CASSPQGDGQETQYF. The CDR3 DNA is TGTGCCAGCAGCCCCCAAGGGGACGGACAAGAGACCCAGTACTTC.

The V gene is TRBV7-6, the J gene TRBJ1-5; D uncertain. The V gene lost 1 base and the J gene lost 0 bases, with 10 bases spanning the gap. The germline CDR1 and CDR2 sequences are SGHVS and FNYEAQ. There are 16 residues in the CDR3. The CDR3 here is CASSLVGGLSNQPQHF. The CDR3 nucleotides are TGTGCCAGCAGCTTAGTGGGCGGCCTTAGCAATCAGCCCCAGCATTTT.

V and J are TRBV1 and TRBJ2-7; the table's D call, TRBD1, was not checked against the DNA. TRBV1 is termed a pseudogene. CDR3 length: 16 residues. CDR3 nucleotides: TGCACCAGCAGCCTCTTGAAAGGACAGGGAACTTACGAGCAGTACTTC. Translation: CTSSLLKGQGTYEQYF.

This chain uses TRBV7-9 with TRBJ1-1; weak D call: TRBD1 (5 bases). Germline CDR1 reads SEHNR; CDR2 reads FQNEAQ (reference sequence). The CDR3 extends over 15 amino acids. The V end was cut by 5 bases, the J end by 0 bases, with 13 bases between. The CDR3 bases are TGTGCCAGCAGCCGAATTGGGGGACTGAACACTGAAGCTTTCTTT. It translates to CASSRIGGLNTEAFF.

This clone was detected only a few times. V usage is TRBV7-2 and J usage is TRBJ1-3; D unclear. Germline V CDR1 and CDR2: SGHTA, FQGNSA. Trimming took 1 base from V and 7 from J, leaving 20 bases between them. CDR3 length: 17 amino acids. CDR3 in DNA: TGTGCCAGCAGCTTAGGAGGCAGTCTCGGTTCTCGGAACACCATATATTTT. This sequence encodes CASSLGGSLGSRNTIYF.

J is TRBJ2-6 and V is TRBV7-9, with D unclear. The CDR3 is made up of 16 amino acids. Germline-derived CDR1 and CDR2 are SEHNR and FQNEAQ (reference sequence). Deletions cut 0 bases from V and 4 bases from J, with 10 bases between. CDR3 protein: CASSLAVNSGANVLTF. CDR3 bases: TGTGCCAGCAGCTTAGCAGTAAACTCCGGGGCCAACGTCCTGACTTTC.

V gene TRBV5-4 combines with J gene TRBJ2-1, with TRBD1 identical over 8 bases. V trimming: 4 bases; J trimming: 13 bases; junction bases outside the gene matches: 7. There are 12 residues in the CDR3. CDR1 is SGHNT and CDR2 is YYREEE in the germline V gene (reference sequence). The CDR3 DNA is TGTGCCAGCAGCGGCCAGGGGGCGGGACAGTTCTTC. This encodes CASSGQGAGQFF.

This chain links TRBV6-5 with TRBJ2-7; unclear D gene. The V end was cut by 0 bases, the J end by 3 bases, with 9 bases between. This CDR3 is 14 amino acids long. Germline V gene sequence: CDR1 MNHEY, CDR2 SVGAGI. CDR3 protein: CASSYSQASYEQYF. The CDR3 DNA reads TGTGCCAGCAGTTACTCGCAGGCGAGCTACGAGCAGTACTTC.